The next 3 T cell receptor beta chains were all read from a single sample in a study of CD8 T cells in ankylosing spondylitis. The study's findings and limits: A motif of roughly 8 highly homologous TCR beta variants was seen as apparently characteristic of ankylosing spondylitis blood.

Each CDR3 protein is one row after TCRdb ran MiXCR on the 5' RACE reads. The table shows fewer than 450,000 distinct CDR3 sequences, with over 15% occurring only once. Antigens for these TCRs are unknown. The sequencing input was blood, either unsorted or a sorted T cell fraction (not recorded which). Source of these receptors: a male donor with ankylosing spondylitis.

This clonotype has just a few counts. The V and J genes are TRBV29-1 and TRBJ1-1, with no clear D. Trimming took 2 bases from V and 1 from J, leaving 11 bases between them. The germline CDR1 and CDR2 sequences are SQVTM and ANQGSEA. This CDR3 has 14 residues. The DNA of the CDR3 is TGCAGCGTTGAAAAATTTTCGGAGAACACTGAAGCTTTCTTT. This translates into CSVEKFSENTEAFF. Full variable domain (outside the CDR3, taken from reference TRBV29-1 and TRBJ1-1): SAVISQKPSRDICQRGTSLTIQCQVDSQVTMMFWYRQQPGQSLTLIATANQGSEATYESGFVIDKFPISRPNLTFSTLTVSNMSPEDSSIYLCSVEKFSENTEAFFGQGTRLTVV.

V usage is TRBV29-1 and J usage is TRBJ1-1; D is possibly TRBD1 (6 bases). CDR1 SQVTM and CDR2 ANQGSEA come from the germline V gene. Between the trimmed V and J ends, which lost 4 bases and 2 bases, there was a span of 8 bases. CDR3 length: 12 amino acids. The CDR3 DNA follows: TGCAGCGTTGGGACAGCAAACACTGAAGCTTTCTTT. This gives the protein CSVGTANTEAFF.

Points on this clonotype: The junction departs from germline at one end; a sequencing error may be responsible. The chain carries TRBV12-3 or TRBV12-4 and TRBJ2-5; 10 positions agree with TRBD1. The CDR3 consists of 14 residues. CDR3 sequence: CASSIADRGETQYF. The DNA of the CDR3 is TGTGCCAGCAGTATAGCGGACAGGGGGGAGACCCAGTACTTC.